These 21 T cell receptor beta chains share one sample of origin, sequenced in a study of identical twins. TCRdb itself ran the 5' RACE reads through MiXCR, one entry per CDR3 protein. The data show hundreds of thousands of distinct CDR3 sequences, with 9% to 15% seen just once and about 1.5% held by the top ten. A further study also used this sample, focusing on yellow fever vaccine responses in identical twins.

The sequencing input was PBMCs. The receptors come from a woman between 18 and 29 years old in good health.

This clonotype was detected only a few times. The V and J genes are TRBV2 and TRBJ2-7, with D perhaps being TRBD1 or TRBD2 (5 bases each). Trimming left V 3 bases short and J 9 bases short, with 12 bases between. The CDR3 has 12 amino acids. The V gene's germline CDR1 is SNHLY and CDR2 FYNNEI. The CDR3 nucleotides read TGTGCCAGCAGTGACTGGCAGGGAGTGCAGTACGTC. Protein: CASSDWQGVQYV.

This clonotype was seen more than once but under ten times. The V call is TRBV4-1, the J call TRBJ2-1; unclear D gene. V was pared by 3 bases and J by 0 bases, with 12 bases between. The length of the CDR3 is 16 residues. Germline loops: CDR1 MGHRA, CDR2 YSYEKL. The CDR3 reads CASSQWTRSSYNEQFF. In DNA form, the CDR3 reads TGCGCCAGCAGCCAGTGGACCCGGAGCTCCTACAATGAGCAGTTCTTC.

V and J are TRBV6-2 or TRBV6-3 and TRBJ1-1; D may be TRBD1 (5 bases). CDR1 MNHEY and CDR2 SVGEGT come from the germline V gene. Deletions cut 2 bases from V and 3 bases from J, with 19 bases between. CDR3 size: 17 residues. CDR3 in amino acids: CASSYPRGSAGYTEAFF. The CDR3 DNA reads TGTGCCAGCAGTTACCCTCGGGGCTCCGCGGGGTACACTGAAGCTTTCTTT.

This clonotype was counted a few times. The rearrangement joins TRBV29-1 to TRBJ2-1, with a weak D call TRBD1 (5 bases). Germline CDR1 SQVTM, CDR2 ANQGSEA. This CDR3 region has 14 residues. Trimming removed 6 bases from V and 4 bases from J, with 16 bases in between. The CDR3 loop reads CSVPPGSVYNEQFF. In nucleotides, the CDR3 is TGCAGCGTGCCACCAGGGTCTGTTTACAATGAGCAGTTCTTC.

V gene TRBV20-1 combines with J gene TRBJ2-3; 11 bases match TRBD2. Per the germline V gene, CDR1 is DFQATT and CDR2 is SNEGSKA (reference sequence). J gave up 0 bases and V 2 bases, and 7 bases lay outside the gene matches. The CDR3 runs 17 residues. The CDR3 sequence is CSARRTSGFTSTDTQYF. CDR3 DNA: TGCAGTGCTAGACGGACTAGCGGGTTCACTAGCACAGATACGCAGTATTTT.

The V call is TRBV5-1, the J call TRBJ1-2; a weak D match, TRBD1 (6 bases). Germline-derived CDR1 and CDR2 are SGHRS and YFSETQ. The CDR3 consists of 15 residues. V dropped 4 bases and J dropped 7 bases, with 20 bases sitting between them. The CDR3 loop is CASSPRPQGGFGYTF. The DNA of the CDR3 is TGCGCCAGCAGCCCCAGACCACAGGGAGGATTTGGCTACACCTTC.

This clonotype has more than one count but fewer than ten. The genes are TRBV20-1 and TRBJ2-1; D unresolved. The CDR3 consists of 11 residues. Germline assignment: CDR1 DFQATT and CDR2 SNEGSKA (reference sequence). The V end was cut by 2 bases, the J end by 9 bases, with 8 bases between. The CDR3 is CSARYGVEQFF. The CDR3 DNA reads TGCAGTGCTAGATACGGCGTTGAGCAGTTCTTC.

This clonotype showed up just once. This chain uses TRBV20-1 with TRBJ1-1; no reliable D call. Germline CDR1 reads DFQATT; CDR2 reads SNEGSKA (reference sequence). This CDR3 is 12 amino acids long. The CDR3 region has the DNA TGCAGCCCCGGGCCTAGGAACACTGAAGCTTTCTTT. Its translation is CSPGPRNTEAFF.

This clonotype occurred many times. J is TRBJ2-7 and V is TRBV10-3; a possible D gene is TRBD1 (5 bases). V lost 6 bases and J lost 2, with 14 bases in between. This CDR3 region has 14 residues. In germline, CDR1 is ENHRY, CDR2 SYGVKD. CDR3 nucleotides: TGTGCCATCAGAACGACAGCAGCACCCTACGAGCAGTACTTC. It translates to CAIRTTAAPYEQYF.

The V and J genes are TRBV10-3 and TRBJ2-1; D might be TRBD2 (5 bases). The germline V gene has CDR1 ENHRY and CDR2 SYGVKD. The CDR3 has 12 residues. V gave up 3 bases and J gave up 8 bases, with 8 bases separating them. The CDR3 DNA is TGTGCCATCAGTGATCGGGGAGATGAGCAGTTCTTC. It yields the protein CAISDRGDEQFF.

In its sample, this clonotype was seen a few times. V and J are TRBV24-1 and TRBJ2-6, with D perhaps TRBD1 or TRBD2 (5 bases each). The CDR3 has 18 amino acids. CDR1 is KGHDR and CDR2 is SFDVKD in the germline V gene. The V and J ends lost 3 bases and 4 bases respectively, with 18 bases between them. In DNA form, the CDR3 reads TGTGCCACCAGTGATCCTACCGGGACCTCTCTGGGGGCCAACGTCCTGACTTTC. Amino acids: CATSDPTGTSLGANVLTF.

The gene calls are TRBV27 and TRBJ1-3, with unresolved D. The CDR3 is made up of 14 amino acids. Germline assignment: CDR1 MNHEY and CDR2 SMNVEV (reference sequence). Trimming left V 6 bases short and J 4 bases short, with 13 bases between. DNA of the CDR3: TGTGCCAGCAGCCCAAGGGTCGGGGGAAACACCATATATTTT. Translated: CASSPRVGGNTIYF.

This clonotype has at least ten counts. The chain employs TRBV12-3 or TRBV12-4 and TRBJ1-5; D gene unclear. V shed 7 bases and J shed 6 bases, with 4 bases lying between them. This CDR3 is built from 10 residues. CDR3: CASTLQPQHF. The CDR3 DNA sequence: TGTGCCAGCACTCTTCAGCCCCAGCATTTT.

The chain couples TRBV28 to TRBJ2-5; 8 bases agree with TRBD2. V dropped 8 bases and J dropped 0; count of bases not matched to a gene: 8. Per germline, CDR1 MDHEN and CDR2 SYDVKM. The length of the CDR3 is 15 residues. The CDR3 DNA sequence: TGTGCCAGCCTAAGGACGGGGGGGTACCAAGAGACCCAGTACTTC. Residues: CASLRTGGYQETQYF.

The rearrangement links TRBV3-1 to TRBJ2-1; a possible D gene is TRBD2 (6 bases). Germline V gene lookup returns CDR1 LGHDT and CDR2 YNNKEL (reference sequence). The CDR3 length is 18 residues. The ends were cut back, 4 bases at V and 7 bases at J, with 26 bases in the middle. In nucleotides, the CDR3 is TGTGCCAGCAGCCGTCCCCGGTCCAGGACTACGCAGGTGAATGAGCAGTTCTTC. Translation gives CASSRPRSRTTQVNEQFF.

The chain combines TRBV3-1 with TRBJ2-1, with 10 bases aligning to TRBD2. CDR3 size: 17 residues. Germline V gene sequence: CDR1 LGHDT, CDR2 YNNKEL (reference sequence). V lost 0 bases to trimming and J lost 6 bases; unmatched junction nucleotides: 8. CDR3 bases: TGTGCCAGCAGCCAAGATCAATTCGGGACTAGCGCCAATGAGCAGTTCTTC. It encodes CASSQDQFGTSANEQFF.

This clonotype showed up many times. This chain joins TRBV7-9 and TRBJ1-5, with no clear D. The CDR3 is made up of 15 amino acids. Per the germline V gene, CDR1 is SEHNR and CDR2 is FQNEAQ (reference sequence). V was shortened by 1 base and J by 4 bases, with 11 bases between the two germline ends. CDR3: CASSLGWQGNQPQHF. CDR3 in DNA: TGTGCCAGCAGCTTAGGGTGGCAAGGGAATCAGCCCCAGCATTTT.

The chain combines TRBV6-5 with TRBJ2-2; no reliable D call. The CDR3 spans 13 residues. In germline, CDR1 is MNHEY, CDR2 SVGAGI. Trimming pared 2 bases from V and 8 bases from J, leaving 9 bases between. The DNA of the CDR3 is TGTGCCAGCAGTTACCCGAAGACAGGGGAGCTGTTTTTT. Translation: CASSYPKTGELFF.

Only a few counts were recorded for this clonotype. The CDR3 here is CASSLTALASTDTQYF. CDR3 sequence (DNA): TGTGCCAGCAGCCTGACAGCTCTCGCTAGCACAGATACGCAGTATTTT. The chain combines TRBV7-2 with TRBJ2-3, with D perhaps matching TRBD1 (5 bases). Trimming left V 5 bases short and J 0 bases short, with 15 bases between. The CDR3 is made up of 16 amino acids. From germline, CDR1 is SGHTA and CDR2 FQGNSA. Supplemented by reference TRBV7-2 and TRBJ2-3, the full variable domain reads GAGVSQSPSNKVTEKGKDVELRCDPISGHTALYWYRQSLGQGLEFLIYFQGNSAPDKSGLPSDRFSAERTGGSVSTLTIQRTQQEDSAVYLCASSLTALASTDTQYFGPGTRLTVL.

This clonotype was recorded a few times. The rearrangement joins TRBV5-6 to TRBJ1-1; D is unresolved. V was clipped by 0 bases and J by 2 bases, with 14 bases between them. Germline V CDR1 and CDR2: SGHDT, YYEEEE. This CDR3 is 16 amino acids long. CDR3 DNA sequence: TGTGCCAGCAGCTTGGCCATCGGATTGGGCAACACTGAAGCTTTCTTT. As protein: CASSLAIGLGNTEAFF.

This clonotype was observed a few times. The chain has TRBV12-3 or TRBV12-4 and TRBJ2-7; D may be TRBD1 (5 bases). Trimming removed 2 bases from V and 3 bases from J, with 17 bases in between. The CDR3 runs to 16 residues. In nucleotides, the CDR3 is TGTGCCAGCAGTTTATGGGGTAGGGGTTCGGGCTACGAGCAGTACTTC. It specifies CASSLWGRGSGYEQYF.